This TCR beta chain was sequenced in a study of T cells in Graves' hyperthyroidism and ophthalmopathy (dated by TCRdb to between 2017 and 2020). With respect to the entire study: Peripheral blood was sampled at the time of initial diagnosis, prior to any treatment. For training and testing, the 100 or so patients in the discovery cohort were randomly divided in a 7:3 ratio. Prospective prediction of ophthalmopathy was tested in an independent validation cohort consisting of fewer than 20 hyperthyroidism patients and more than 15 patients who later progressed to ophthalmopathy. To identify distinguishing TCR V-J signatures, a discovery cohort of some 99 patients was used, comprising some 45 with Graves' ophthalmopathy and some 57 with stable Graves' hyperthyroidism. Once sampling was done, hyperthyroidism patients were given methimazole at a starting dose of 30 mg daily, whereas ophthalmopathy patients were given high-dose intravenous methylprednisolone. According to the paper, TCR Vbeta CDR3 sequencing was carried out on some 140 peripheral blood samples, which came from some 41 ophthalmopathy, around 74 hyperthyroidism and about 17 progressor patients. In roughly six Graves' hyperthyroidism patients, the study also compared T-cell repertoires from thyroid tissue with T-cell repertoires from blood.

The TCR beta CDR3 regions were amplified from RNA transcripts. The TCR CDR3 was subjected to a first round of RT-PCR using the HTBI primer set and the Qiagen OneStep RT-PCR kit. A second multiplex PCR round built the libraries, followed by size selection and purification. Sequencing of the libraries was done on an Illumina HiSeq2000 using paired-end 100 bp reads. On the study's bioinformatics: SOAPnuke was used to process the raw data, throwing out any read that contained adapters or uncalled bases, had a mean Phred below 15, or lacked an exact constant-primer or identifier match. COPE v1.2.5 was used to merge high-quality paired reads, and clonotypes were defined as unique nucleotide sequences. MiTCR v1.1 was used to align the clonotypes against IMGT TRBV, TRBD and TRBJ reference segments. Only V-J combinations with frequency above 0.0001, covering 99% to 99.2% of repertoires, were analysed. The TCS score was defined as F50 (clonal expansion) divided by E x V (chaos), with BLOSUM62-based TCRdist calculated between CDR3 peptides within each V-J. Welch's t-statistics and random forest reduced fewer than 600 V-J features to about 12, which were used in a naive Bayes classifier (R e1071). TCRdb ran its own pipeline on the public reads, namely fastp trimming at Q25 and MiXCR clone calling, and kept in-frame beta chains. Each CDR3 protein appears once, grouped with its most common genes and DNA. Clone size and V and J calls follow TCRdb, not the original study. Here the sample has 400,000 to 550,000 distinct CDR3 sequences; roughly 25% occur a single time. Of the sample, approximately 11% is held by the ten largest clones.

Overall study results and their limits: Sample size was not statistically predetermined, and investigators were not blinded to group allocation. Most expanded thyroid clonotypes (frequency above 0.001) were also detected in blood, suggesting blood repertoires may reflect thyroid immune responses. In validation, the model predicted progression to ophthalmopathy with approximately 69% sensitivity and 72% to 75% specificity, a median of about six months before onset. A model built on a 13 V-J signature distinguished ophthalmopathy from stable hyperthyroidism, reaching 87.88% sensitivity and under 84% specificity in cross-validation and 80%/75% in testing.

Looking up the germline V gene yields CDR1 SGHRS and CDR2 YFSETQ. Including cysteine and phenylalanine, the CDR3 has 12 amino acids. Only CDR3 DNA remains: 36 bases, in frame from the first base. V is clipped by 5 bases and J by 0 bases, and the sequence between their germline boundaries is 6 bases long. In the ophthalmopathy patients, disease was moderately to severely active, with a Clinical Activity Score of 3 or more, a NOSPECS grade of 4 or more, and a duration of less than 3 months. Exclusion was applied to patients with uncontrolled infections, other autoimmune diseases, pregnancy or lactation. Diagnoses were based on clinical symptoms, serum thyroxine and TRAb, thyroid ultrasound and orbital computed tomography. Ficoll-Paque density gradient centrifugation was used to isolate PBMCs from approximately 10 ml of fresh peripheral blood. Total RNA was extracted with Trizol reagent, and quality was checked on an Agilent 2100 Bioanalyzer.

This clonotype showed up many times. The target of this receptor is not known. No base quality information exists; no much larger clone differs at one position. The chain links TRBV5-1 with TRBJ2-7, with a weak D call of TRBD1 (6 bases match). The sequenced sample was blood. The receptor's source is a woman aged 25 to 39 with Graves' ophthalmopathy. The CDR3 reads CASRDSSYEQYF. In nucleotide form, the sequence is TGCGCCAGCAGGGACAGCTCCTACGAGCAGTACTTC.